This entry describes one TCR beta chain. Its antigen specificity is not known. There are no base qualities to consult, and no much larger clone falls within one base. The CDR3, cysteine through phenylalanine, is 15 amino acids long. Just CDR3 DNA is preserved here, 45 bases in frame from base 1. CDR1 and CDR2 are read off the germline V gene (reference sequence) as SGHAT and FQDESV. V has 7 bases trimmed and J has 1 base trimmed; junction bases matching no gene number 5. Interpreted using the paper, the time point label stands for: baseline pretreatment blood. The treatment or condition tag for this specimen amounts to: 15 Gy SBRT to primary tumor, nephrectomy 4 weeks later. To follow tumor-enriched clonotypes, serial peripheral blood was collected from radiation-treated patients at baseline and at 2 weeks and 4 weeks after SBRT. Renal cell carcinoma with clear cell pathology was present in all patients. Genomic DNA for TCR sequencing was prepared using the QIAamp DNA Blood Mini Kit (Qiagen). Samples were included in the analyses only if all quality control checks were passed.

This specimen comes from a study of radiation and T cells in renal cell carcinoma (dated by TCRdb to about 2020). For the study in its entirety: The samples were obtained from a clinical trial, where primary renal cell carcinomas were treated with 15 Gy stereotactic body radiation therapy and then removed by nephrectomy 4 weeks afterward. Across all 50 or so samples, over 4,000,000 unique CDR3 nucleotide sequences encoding about 2.4 million unique CDR3 amino acid sequences were identified. In total, some 52 samples underwent TCR beta sequencing: some 25 tumors plus 27 peripheral blood samples.

TCR beta libraries were generated from genomic DNA with the immunoSEQ kit, following the manufacturer's recommendations. Library preparation used a first multiplex PCR with proprietary primers, then a second PCR adding unique barcodes, with bead cleanups after each round. Each sample batch included a kit-provided positive control reaction and a negative control reaction. The final libraries were assessed on an Agilent 4200 TapeStation D1000 ScreenTape, pooled by volume, and quantified by qPCR. Sequencing was performed on an Illumina NextSeq500 using a MidOutput 150-cycle cartridge, with 156 Read1 cycles, 15 Index1 cycles, and the kit custom primers. The pooled library was loaded at 0.75 to 1 pM, with an approximately 20% PhiX control spiked in. The original methods were these. Vendor-processed data were analyzed in R, with a clonotype defined as all T cells sharing the same CDR3 nucleotide sequence. In the clone abundance analyses, frequencies were normalized to the 10,000 most abundant clones in each sample. Public T cell clones, averaging fewer than five per sample, were removed before analysis. Tumor-enriched clonotypes and baseline blood-enriched clonotypes were defined as those with an abundance difference of at least 32-fold between compartments. A beta-binomial differential abundance model was used to identify clonotypes that were expanded or contracted between blood time points. Tumor-blood repertoire similarity was measured with the Baroni-Urbani and Buser coefficient, and group comparisons used two-tailed Wilcoxon tests in R. TCRdb took this table from immuneACCESS and kept in-frame rearrangements with V and J called. Such tables lack part of the clones; where checked against another copy, unresolved V genes explain under half of the gap, and the rest is unexplained. For V, J and clone size, that table is used; D and trimming come from the DNA. The sample profile shows 70,000 to 100,000 clones; roughly four fifths of them were found once. Of the sample, 5% to 8% falls within the top ten clones.

General findings and caveats noted by the study authors: With a single-armed trial design, the study had no way to address how radiation dose or scheduling affects the TCR repertoire. Tracking of blood repertoire dynamics stopped at approximately four weeks after treatment, with no follow-up past that point. Because pretreatment tumor biopsies were not available, the study could not determine whether clonotypes were already present within the tumor at baseline. Top tumor clonotypes rose in blood from baseline to 2 weeks post-radiation, then contracted by 4 weeks, suggesting transient expansion of tumor-resident clones.

Specimen: blood, collected from a patient whose treatment included radiotherapy and nephrectomy. The sequence was collected from a man in his 60s with renal cell carcinoma. The rearrangement combines TRBV11-1 with TRBJ2-3; 10 nucleotides in the junction match TRBD1. The sequenced DNA: TGTGCCAGCACTGTGACAGGGGGCGGCACAGATACGCAGTATTTT. This codes for CASTVTGGGTDTQYF.